A selection of T cell receptor beta chains follows, all from one sample in a study of T cell responses to AZD1222 COVID-19 vaccine. The data were produced by immunoSEQ multiplex PCR, yet TCRdb's version contains in-frame clones alone and is incomplete. Of over 100,000 clones in the sample, 90% are singletons; the top ten hold less than 9%. This sample comprised peripheral blood, obtained on day 0 of AZD1222 vaccination. Every receptor here comes from an adult in good health. CDR3s include the opening cysteine and the closing phenylalanine or tryptophan. The D gene is left open where the match is weak. Clone sizes are given selectively: once, few, many, or a class where the clone is expanded.

CDR3	DNA	V	J	D	size
CASSFSEPPLFSYEQYF	TGTGCCAGCAGCTTCAGTGAGCCGCCTCTCTTTTCCTACGAGCAGTACTTC	TRBV5-5	TRBJ2-7	.	.
CASSQDFRQPQHF	TGCGCCAGCAGCCAAGATTTTAGACAGCCCCAGCATTTT	TRBV4-3	TRBJ1-5	.	.
CASINTGASTEAFF	TGTGCCAGCATTAACACGGGGGCCAGCACTGAAGCTTTCTTT	TRBV28	TRBJ1-1	.	.
CASSYDISNQPQHF	TGTGCCAGCAGTTACGACATTAGCAATCAGCCCCAGCATTTT	TRBV6-5	TRBJ1-5	.	.
CATSTRFAGSRVGELFF	TGTGCCACCAGCACTAGATTCGCGGGTAGCAGGGTCGGGGAGCTGTTTTTT	TRBV15	TRBJ2-2	.	.
CASSAVTGGTSTDTQYF	TGTGCCAGCAGCGCGGTCACAGGGGGCACCAGCACAGATACGCAGTATTTT	TRBV9	TRBJ2-3	TRBD1	.
CASSLAGANVLTF	TGTGCCAGCAGCCTAGCCGGGGCCAACGTCCTGACTTTC	TRBV14	TRBJ2-6	.	once
CASSQLAGLLDTQYF	TGTGCCAGCAGCCAGCTAGCGGGGCTGCTTGATACGCAGTATTTT	TRBV7-2	TRBJ2-3	TRBD2	.
CASYPGHTPKGDGYTF	TGTGCCAGTTATCCGGGACACACGCCGAAAGGGGATGGCTACACCTTC	TRBV27	TRBJ1-2	.	.
CSVATAGGMHEQFF	TGCAGCGTTGCGACGGCGGGGGGGATGCATGAGCAGTTCTTC	TRBV29-1	TRBJ2-1	TRBD2	.
CASSLISSGAKNIQYF	TGTGCCAGCAGCTTAATTTCCTCGGGCGCCAAAAACATTCAGTACTTC	TRBV7-2	TRBJ2-4	.	.
CASSLTVTYEQYF	TGTGCCAGCAGTTTGACAGTTACCTACGAGCAGTACTTC	TRBV12-3/TRBV12-4	TRBJ2-7	.	once
CASSFKSSAFF	TGTGCCAGCAGTTTTAAGAGCTCGGCTTTCTTT	TRBV28	TRBJ1-1	.	.
CASSQDPPSGGDYEQYF	TGTGCCAGCAGCCAAGACCCCCCTAGCGGGGGTGACTACGAGCAGTACTTC	TRBV4-2	TRBJ2-7	TRBD2	.
CASSQDGFSASYNEQFF	TGTGCCAGCAGCCAAGATGGGTTCAGCGCCTCCTACAATGAGCAGTTCTTC	TRBV4-2	TRBJ2-1	.	few
CASSFGSEREQYF	TGTGCCAGCAGCTTTGGGTCGGAAAGAGAGCAGTACTTC	TRBV7-3	TRBJ2-7	.	.
CASSRGTGNTIYF	TGTGCCAGCAGTCGGGGGACTGGAAACACCATATATTTT	TRBV6-2/TRBV6-3	TRBJ1-3	.	.
CASSWSNSPLHF	TGTGCCAGCAGTTGGTCTAATTCACCCCTCCACTTT	TRBV27	TRBJ1-6	.	.
CASSLAGTGDEKLFF	TGTGCCAGCAGCTTGGCAGGGACAGGGGATGAAAAACTGTTTTTT	TRBV5-4	TRBJ1-4	TRBD1	.
CASSEKQGAFGGYTF	TGTGCCAGCTCAGAGAAACAGGGGGCGTTCGGGGGCTACACCTTC	TRBV18	TRBJ1-2	TRBD1	.
CASSLDRGLRDYGYTF	TGTGCCAGCAGCCTGGACAGGGGGTTGAGGGACTATGGCTACACCTTC	TRBV7-2	TRBJ1-2	TRBD1	once
CASSFPGGGNTGELFF	TGTGCCAGCAGCTTCCCAGGCGGGGGTAACACCGGGGAGCTGTTTTTT	TRBV9	TRBJ2-2	TRBD2	.
CASSLARSSGNTIYF	TGTGCCAGCAGCTTAGCCCGGAGCTCTGGAAACACCATATATTTT	TRBV7-2	TRBJ1-3	.	.
CASSPYTGELFF	TGCGCCAGCAGCCCTTACACCGGGGAGCTGTTTTTT	TRBV5-1	TRBJ2-2	.	.
CASRFSSRTYEQYF	TGTGCCAGTAGATTCTCCAGCCGAACCTACGAGCAGTACTTC	TRBV19	TRBJ2-7	.	.
CASREQGPSYEQYF	TGTGCCAGCAGGGAACAGGGTCCCTCCTACGAGCAGTACTTC	TRBV2	TRBJ2-7	.	.
CASSLTGDTEAFF	TGTGCCAGCAGCCTCACGGGAGACACTGAAGCTTTCTTT	TRBV3-1/TRBV3-2	TRBJ1-1	.	.
CASSYVGSSYNEQFF	TGTGCCAGCAGTTACGTCGGTAGCTCCTACAATGAGCAGTTCTTC	TRBV6-5	TRBJ2-1	.	.
CASSLTLSHGYTF	TGTGCCAGCAGCTTAACACTCTCTCATGGCTACACCTTC	TRBV7-3	TRBJ1-2	.	.
CASSLDSNYGYTF	TGTGCCAGCAGCCTGGACAGTAACTATGGCTACACCTTC	TRBV2	TRBJ1-2	.	.